The next 3 T cell receptor beta chains were all read from a single sample in a study of blood T cell repertoires in COVID-19. The data were produced by immunoSEQ multiplex PCR, yet TCRdb's version contains in-frame clones alone and is incomplete. The sample carries fewer than 300,000 clones, 75% to 95% recorded once. What was sequenced was PBMCs or T cells enriched from blood (not recorded which). These receptor sequences come from a woman aged 25 to 45 who had recovered from COVID-19.

V is TRBV12-3 or TRBV12-4 and J is TRBJ1-2; D remains ambiguous. The CDR3 is 13 residues long. Trimming took off 3 bases at V and 2 bases at J, with 7 bases between the two ends. CDR3 in amino acids: CASSFRVNYGYTF. The CDR3 DNA reads as TGTGCCAGCAGTTTCCGGGTCAACTATGGCTACACCTTC.

This chain uses TRBV6-4 with TRBJ2-1, with a tentative D call TRBD1 (6 bases). Trimming shortened V by 7 bases and J by 5 bases, and 18 bases separated the two germline ends. CDR3 length: 15 amino acids. Germline CDR1 MRHNA, CDR2 SNTAGT. The CDR3 here is CASTLTGKINNEQFF. In DNA, the CDR3 is TGTGCCAGCACACTTACAGGGAAGATCAACAATGAGCAGTTCTTC.

The rearrangement joins TRBV9 to TRBJ2-2; 7 nucleotides line up with TRBD2. CDR3 length equals 17 residues. Germline V gene sequence: CDR1 SGDLS, CDR2 YYNGEE. With 2 bases clipped from V and 4 bases from J, the junction kept 11 bases outside the gene matches. The chain's CDR3 is CASSVDTHSGATGELFF. DNA of the CDR3: TGTGCCAGCAGCGTCGACACCCACAGCGGGGCCACCGGGGAGCTGTTTTTT.